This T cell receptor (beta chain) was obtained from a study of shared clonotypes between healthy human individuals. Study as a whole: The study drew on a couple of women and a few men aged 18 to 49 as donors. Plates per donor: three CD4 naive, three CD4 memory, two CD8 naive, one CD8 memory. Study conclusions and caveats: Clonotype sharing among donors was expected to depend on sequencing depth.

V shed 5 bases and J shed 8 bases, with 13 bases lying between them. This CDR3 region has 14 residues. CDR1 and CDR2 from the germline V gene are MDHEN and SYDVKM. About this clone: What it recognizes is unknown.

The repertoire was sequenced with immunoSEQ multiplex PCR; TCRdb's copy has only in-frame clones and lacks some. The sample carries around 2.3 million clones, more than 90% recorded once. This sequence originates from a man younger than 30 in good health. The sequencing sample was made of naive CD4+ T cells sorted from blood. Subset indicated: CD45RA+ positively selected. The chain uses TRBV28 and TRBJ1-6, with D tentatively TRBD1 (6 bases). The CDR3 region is CASSPDRRDSPLHF. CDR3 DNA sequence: TGTGCCAGCAGTCCAGACAGGCGGGATTCACCCCTCCACTTT.